These 20 T cell receptor beta chains were sequenced from one sample in a study of T cell changes during pregnancy in multiple sclerosis. Assay: immunoSEQ multiplex PCR; the TCRdb copy retains only in-frame clones and omits some. The table has about 40,000 clones, under 95% seen once. The sequencing used CD4+ T cells from peripheral blood mononuclear cells, collected in the third trimester of pregnancy. All receptors come from a female donor with multiple sclerosis, enrolled in a pregnancy study.

The rearrangement uses TRBV28 and TRBJ2-2, with D perhaps TRBD2 (6 bases). The CDR3 is made up of 14 amino acids. CDR1 MDHEN and CDR2 SYDVKM come from the germline V gene. Trimming pared 3 bases from V and 3 bases from J, leaving 8 bases between. For the CDR3, the DNA is TGTGCCAGCAGTTTCAAGCGGGACACCGGGGAGCTGTTTTTT. Protein: CASSFKRDTGELFF.

The chain is built from TRBV4-3 and TRBJ1-1; maybe TRBD1 (5 bases). This CDR3 region has 16 residues. Trimming removed 7 bases at V and 6 bases at J, with 24 bases between. Germline V CDR1 and CDR2: LGHNA, YSLEER. The CDR3 DNA sequence: TGCGCCAGCACTTCAAGCCCCCATGGGGGGGAGGCTGAAGCTTTCTTT. Translated, it gives CASTSSPHGGEAEAFF.

J is TRBJ2-2 and V is TRBV7-3; D is unresolved. Between the trimmed V and J ends, which lost 5 bases and 7 bases, there was a span of 14 bases. The CDR3 spans 14 residues. Germline CDR1 reads SGHTA; CDR2 reads FQGTGA. The CDR3 sequence: CASSPSRPGGELFF. The CDR3 region has the DNA TGTGCCAGCAGCCCAAGCCGTCCTGGCGGGGAGCTGTTTTTT.

J is TRBJ1-1 and V is TRBV5-4; the D is unclear. Germline V gene lookup returns CDR1 SGHNT and CDR2 YYREEE (reference sequence). The CDR3 is 14 amino acids. Trimming shortened V by 0 bases and J by 6 bases, and 12 bases separated the two germline ends. CDR3 bases: TGTGCCAGCAGCTTGGTGAACCGGAGGGCTGAAGCTTTCTTT. Translating it yields CASSLVNRRAEAFF.

The chain couples TRBV29-1 to TRBJ2-4; D might be TRBD2 (6 bases). Trimming shortened V by 4 bases and J by 0 bases, and 10 bases separated the two germline ends. This CDR3 is built from 14 residues. The germline V gene has CDR1 SQVTM and CDR2 ANQGSEA. The CDR3 DNA sequence: TGCAGCGTTGGTTCTAGCGAAGCCAAAAACATTCAGTACTTC. Translated: CSVGSSEAKNIQYF.

Comment on this clone: Other DNA sequences in this sample translate to the same CDR3. The V gene is TRBV6-4, the J gene TRBJ1-3; D call uncertain. The CDR3 runs 14 residues. With 6 bases removed from V and 1 base from J, the gap between germline ends came to 10 bases. Germline V gene lookup returns CDR1 MRHNA and CDR2 SNTAGT. The CDR3 coding sequence is TGTGCCAGCAGAACGGAGGTATCTGGAAACACCATATATTTT. Protein: CASRTEVSGNTIYF.

This CDR3 reads CASSVGGGVETQYF. CDR3 nucleotides: TGTGCCAGCAGCGTTGGCGGGGGAGTGGAGACCCAGTACTTC. This sequence joins TRBV11-2 and TRBJ2-5, with 7 bases fitting TRBD2. The CDR3 totals 14 residues. Germline V CDR1 and CDR2: SGHAT, FQNNGV. Trimming cost V 5 bases and J 5 bases; bases outside gene matches: 8.

The gene calls are TRBV7-9 and TRBJ2-1; TRBD2 matches at 15 bases. Germline V gives CDR1 SEHNR, CDR2 FQNEAQ (reference sequence). The CDR3 covers 17 residues. V shed 5 bases, J shed 8 bases, and the junction held 10 bases outside the gene matches. DNA of the CDR3: TGTGCCAGCAGCCTCGGACTAGCGGGAGGGAATAGAGATGAGCAGTTCTTC. Its translation is CASSLGLAGGNRDEQFF.

As DNA, the CDR3 is TGTGCCAGCGAGCTTACCCGGGACAGATTATACAATGAGCAGTTCTTC. Its protein product is CASELTRDRLYNEQFF. V gene TRBV11-2 combines with J gene TRBJ2-1; 7 nucleotides line up with TRBD1. V shed 8 bases and J 4 bases; nucleotides not matched to a gene: 14. The CDR3 covers 16 residues. Per the germline V gene, CDR1 is SGHAT and CDR2 is FQNNGV.

CDR3 residues: CASSLGLDGETQYF. CDR3 nucleotides: TGTGCCAGCAGCCTAGGACTAGACGGGGAGACCCAGTACTTC. The chain is built from TRBV7-6 and TRBJ2-5; TRBD2 matches at 7 bases. V dropped 5 bases and J dropped 5; count of bases not matched to a gene: 8. The CDR3 loop spans 14 amino acids. Per germline, CDR1 SGHVS and CDR2 FNYEAQ.

The chain carries TRBV6-9 and TRBJ2-7; 7 nucleotides agree with TRBD1. The germline CDR1 and CDR2 sequences are MNHGY and SVAAGI. The CDR3 has 15 residues. The V gene end was trimmed by 7 bases and the J gene end by 0 bases; junction bases not matched to a gene: 9. The CDR3 region is CASTFRTGVSYEQYF. In nucleotides, the CDR3 is TGTGCCAGCACCTTTAGGACAGGAGTCTCCTACGAGCAGTACTTC.

The chain is built from TRBV2 and TRBJ2-2, with a possible D match to TRBD2 (7 bases). Per germline, CDR1 SNHLY and CDR2 FYNNEI. The V end was cut by 4 bases, the J end by 4 bases, with 13 bases between. CDR3 length: 15 amino acids. In DNA, the CDR3 is TGTGCCAGCAGTGGTCAGGGGAGGGTCACCGGGGAGCTGTTTTTT. This sequence encodes CASSGQGRVTGELFF.

V and J are TRBV7-6 and TRBJ2-7; 9 positions agree with TRBD2. Germline V gene sequence: CDR1 SGHVS, CDR2 FNYEAQ. V was pared by 0 bases and J by 0 bases, with 9 bases of the junction left unmatched. The CDR3 sequence is 18 residues long. The CDR3 nucleotides read TGTGCCAGCAGCTTAGCGGTAGCGGGGGCCGCAGACTCCTACGAGCAGTACTTC. Amino acid sequence: CASSLAVAGAADSYEQYF.

This sequence joins TRBV2 and TRBJ1-1; D not certain. Germline-derived CDR1 and CDR2 are SNHLY and FYNNEI. V was shortened by 5 bases and J by 4 bases, with 17 bases between the two germline ends. The CDR3 runs to 15 residues. The CDR3 here is CASSTHGLDGTEAFF. DNA for the CDR3: TGTGCCAGCAGTACCCACGGACTAGACGGCACTGAAGCTTTCTTT.

The chain uses TRBV5-8 and TRBJ2-5, with 11 bases fitting TRBD1. Trimming took 1 base from V and 5 from J; bases not matched to a gene: 10. The germline gives CDR1 SGHTS, CDR2 YDEGEE. The CDR3 has 17 amino acids. Here the CDR3 reads CASSLHRGGQGGETQYF. CDR3 coding DNA: TGTGCCAGCAGCTTGCATCGTGGGGGACAGGGGGGGGAGACCCAGTACTTC.

The genes are TRBV7-2 and TRBJ1-1; possible D gene TRBD1, 5 bases. The V gene lost 5 bases and the J gene lost 0 bases, with 10 bases spanning the gap. The length of the CDR3 is 14 residues. CDR1 is SGHTA, CDR2 FQGNSA, per germline. The CDR3 nucleotides read TGTGCCAGCAGCGGCAGGGTAATGAACACTGAAGCTTTCTTT. Translating gives CASSGRVMNTEAFF.

This chain connects TRBV28 to TRBJ1-6, with a tentative D call TRBD1 (6 bases). The V end was cut by 8 bases, the J end by 7 bases, with 15 bases between. The CDR3 contains 14 residues. CDR1 and CDR2 (germline): MDHEN, SYDVKM. CDR3 sequence (DNA): TGTGCCAGCGCCCCTCAGGGGCGCAATTCACCCCTCCACTTT. It yields the protein CASAPQGRNSPLHF.

This clone was counted once. The chain joins TRBV19 to TRBJ2-1; D unclear. The CDR3 is 13 residues long. Trimming shortened V by 9 bases and J by 5 bases, and 14 bases separated the two germline ends. Germline CDR1 LNHDA, CDR2 SQIVND (reference sequence). DNA of the CDR3: TGTGCCAGCATGAGCCGCCTGGACAATGAGCAGTTCTTC. Protein product: CASMSRLDNEQFF. The full variable domain, its missing parts supplied by reference TRBV19 and TRBJ2-1, is DGGITQSPKYLFRKEGQNVTLSCEQNLNHDAMYWYRQDPGQGLRLIYYSQIVNDFQKGDIAEGYSVSREKKESFPLTVTSAQKNPTAFYLCASMSRLDNEQFFGPGTRLTVL.

In its sample, this clone was seen a few times. The rearrangement links TRBV6-5 to TRBJ1-2; no reliable D call. The CDR3 loop spans 12 amino acids. From germline, CDR1 is MNHEY and CDR2 SVGAGI. Deletions cut 7 bases from V and 4 bases from J, with 10 bases between. CDR3 sequence: CASMGLIYGYTF. The CDR3 DNA sequence: TGTGCCAGCATGGGCCTTATCTATGGCTACACCTTC.

The J gene is TRBJ1-5, the V gene TRBV6-4, with D uncertain. CDR1 MRHNA and CDR2 SNTAGT come from the germline V gene. The CDR3 is 13 amino acids. V dropped 4 bases and J dropped 7 bases, with 11 bases sitting between them. The CDR3 loop is CASSGELGQPQHF. The CDR3 nucleotides are TGTGCCAGCAGTGGGGAGCTGGGGCAGCCCCAGCATTTT.